This TCR beta chain was captured in a study of OX40 agonist ivuxolimab in advanced cancers. On the study more broadly: The dose-escalation group included hepatocellular carcinoma, melanoma, renal cell carcinoma and head and neck cancer.

CDR3 length: 15 residues. Germline values: CDR1 SGHRS, CDR2 YFSETQ. V dropped 4 bases and J dropped 2; count of bases not matched to a gene: 8. Method: immunoSEQ multiplex PCR; TCRdb's copy keeps in-frame clones and lacks some. Altogether tens of thousands of clones are present, roughly 90% being singletons, with the ten largest covering roughly 0.66%. The chain joins TRBV5-1 to TRBJ2-7, with 8 bases matching TRBD2. This sequence originates from an adult with an advanced solid tumor such as melanoma, head and neck, liver or kidney cancer. This specimen was CD4+ or CD8+ T cells sorted from blood, taken in a trial of the OX40 agonist ivuxolimab. CDR3 coding DNA: TGCGCCAGCAGCCCCGGACTAGCAGGGGCCTACGAGCAGTACTTC. Residues: CASSPGLAGAYEQYF.